This T cell receptor beta chain was found in a study of T-cell reconstitution after alpha-beta-depleted transplantation in children. Study conclusions and caveats: T cells produced anew were the main source of T-cell counts and diversity one year after transplant.

It was with unique molecular identifiers that the TCRbeta library was prepared. TCRdb analysed the PCR reads with MiXCR anew, one entry per CDR3 protein. The top ten hold 13% of the sample, which has roughly 180,000 distinct CDR3 sequences, roughly 11% seen once. The CDR3 is made up of 18 amino acids. CDR1 LGHDT and CDR2 YNNKEL come from the germline V gene (reference sequence). V lost 0 bases to trimming and J lost 7 bases, with 22 bases between them. This clonotype occurred many times. The antigen remains unidentified. Sequencing used PBMCs, obtained before TCRalphabeta/CD19-depleted stem cell transplant. The chain has TRBV3-1 and TRBJ2-1; D tentatively reads TRBD1 or TRBD2 (5 bases each). This receptor was taken from a boy under 10 years old with acute myeloid leukemia, due to receive a stem cell transplant. CDR3 nucleotide sequence: TGTGCCAGCAGCCAAGACGGGGCTCTTCGGAAGATACAGAATGAGCAGTTCTTC. As protein: CASSQDGALRKIQNEQFF.